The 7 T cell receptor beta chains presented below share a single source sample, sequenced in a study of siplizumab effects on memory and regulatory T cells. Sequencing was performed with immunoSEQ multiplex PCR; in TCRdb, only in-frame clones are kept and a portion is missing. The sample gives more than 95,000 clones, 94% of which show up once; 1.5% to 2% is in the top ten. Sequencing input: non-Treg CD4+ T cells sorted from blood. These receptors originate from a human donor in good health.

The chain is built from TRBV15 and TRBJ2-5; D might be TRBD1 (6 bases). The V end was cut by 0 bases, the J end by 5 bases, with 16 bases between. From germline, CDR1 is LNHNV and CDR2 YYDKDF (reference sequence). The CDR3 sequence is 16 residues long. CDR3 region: CATSRDQVAGAETQYF. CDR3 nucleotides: TGTGCCACCAGCAGAGATCAGGTGGCAGGGGCCGAGACCCAGTACTTC.

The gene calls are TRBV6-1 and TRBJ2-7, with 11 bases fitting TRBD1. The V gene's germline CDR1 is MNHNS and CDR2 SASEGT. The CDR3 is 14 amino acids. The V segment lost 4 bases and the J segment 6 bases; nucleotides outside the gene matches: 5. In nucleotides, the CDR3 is TGTGCCAGCAGTGCGGACAGGGGGCGCTTCGAGCAGTACTTC. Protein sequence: CASSADRGRFEQYF.

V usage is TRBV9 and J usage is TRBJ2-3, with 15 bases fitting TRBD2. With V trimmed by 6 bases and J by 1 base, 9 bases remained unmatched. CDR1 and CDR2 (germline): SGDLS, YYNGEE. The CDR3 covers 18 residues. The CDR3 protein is CASNSGLAGGGGTDTQYF. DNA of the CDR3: TGTGCCAGCAACTCGGGACTAGCGGGAGGAGGGGGCACAGATACGCAGTATTTT.

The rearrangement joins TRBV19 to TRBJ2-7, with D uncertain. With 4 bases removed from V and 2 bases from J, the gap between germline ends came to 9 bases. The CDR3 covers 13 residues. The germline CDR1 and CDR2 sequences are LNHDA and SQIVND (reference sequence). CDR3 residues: CASSTQQAYEQYF. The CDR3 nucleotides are TGTGCCAGTAGTACCCAGCAGGCCTACGAGCAGTACTTC.

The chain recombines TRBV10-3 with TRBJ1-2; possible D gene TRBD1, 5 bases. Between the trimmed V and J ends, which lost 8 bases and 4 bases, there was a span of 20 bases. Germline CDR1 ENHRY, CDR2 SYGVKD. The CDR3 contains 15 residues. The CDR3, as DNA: TGTGCCATCCGGGGTGAGGGCAGGGCCGGCTATGGCTACACCTTC. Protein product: CAIRGEGRAGYGYTF.

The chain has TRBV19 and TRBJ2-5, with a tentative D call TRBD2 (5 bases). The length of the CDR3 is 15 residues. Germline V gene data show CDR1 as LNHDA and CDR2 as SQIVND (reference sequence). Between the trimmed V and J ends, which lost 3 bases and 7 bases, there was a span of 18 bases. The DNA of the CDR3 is TGTGCCAGTAGTATCGCCCCGCCTGCAGAGGGGACCCAGTACTTC. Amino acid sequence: CASSIAPPAEGTQYF. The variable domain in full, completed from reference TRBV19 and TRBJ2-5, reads DGGITQSPKYLFRKEGQNVTLSCEQNLNHDAMYWYRQDPGQGLRLIYYSQIVNDFQKGDIAEGYSVSREKKESFPLTVTSAQKNPTAFYLCASSIAPPAEGTQYFGPGTRLLVL.

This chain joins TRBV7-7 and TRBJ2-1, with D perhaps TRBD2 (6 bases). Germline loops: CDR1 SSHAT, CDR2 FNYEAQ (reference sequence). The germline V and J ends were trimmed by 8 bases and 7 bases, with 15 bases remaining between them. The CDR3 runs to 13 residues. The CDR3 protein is CASAGSEGNEQFF. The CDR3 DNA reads TGTGCCAGCGCGGGGAGCGAGGGGAATGAGCAGTTCTTC.